What follows are 21 T cell receptor beta chains derived from one specimen sequenced in a study of blood T cells in healthy people across ages. PCR was performed a second time for about 6 to 11 cycles using a sample-barcoded 5' primer and a J-beta primer mix. TCRdb called the 5' RACE reads again in MiXCR, with one record for every CDR3 protein. The sample carries about 1.7 million distinct CDR3 sequences, 28% recorded once. Sequences were obtained from blood. The receptors were gathered from a woman in her twenties or thirties in good health.

This clonotype was seen a few times. The rearrangement uses TRBV27 and TRBJ1-4, with D perhaps TRBD1 (5 bases). V was clipped by 1 base and J by 5 bases, with 14 bases between them. The CDR3 loop spans 16 amino acids. Per the germline V gene, CDR1 is MNHEY and CDR2 is SMNVEV (reference sequence). As DNA, the CDR3 is TGTGCCAGCAGTTTATTCTCAGGGAGGGGCAATGAAAAACTGTTTTTT. Translating it yields CASSLFSGRGNEKLFF.

To note about this clonotype: The junction does not match germline at one end; this may be a read error. V usage is TRBV7-8 and J usage is TRBJ2-4, with a tentative D call TRBD2 (5 bases). Germline assignment: CDR1 SGHVS and CDR2 FQNEAQ. This CDR3 spans 17 amino acids. Here the CDR3 reads CACSLVEWQLAKNIRYF. The DNA of the CDR3 is TGTGCCTGCAGCTTAGTGGAATGGCAGCTAGCCAAAAACATTCGGTACTTC.

V and J are TRBV7-2 and TRBJ2-4; D not certain. Germline V gives CDR1 SGHTA, CDR2 FQGNSA. The CDR3 has 11 amino acids. V was trimmed by 5 bases and J by 7 bases, leaving 6 bases between them. The CDR3 DNA sequence: TGTGCCAGCAGCCTACTCAACATTCAGTACTTC. Its protein product is CASSLLNIQYF.

The V gene is TRBV7-2, the J gene TRBJ1-6; 9 bases are shared with TRBD1. CDR1 and CDR2 (germline): SGHTA, FQGNSA. This CDR3 spans 14 amino acids. The V and J ends lost 6 bases and 6 bases, in that order; junction bases with no gene match: 3. CDR3 in amino acids: CASRSDRGNSPLHF. In DNA form, the CDR3 reads TGTGCCAGCAGATCGGACAGGGGTAATTCACCCCTCCACTTT.

This chain joins TRBV7-2 and TRBJ2-5; D possibly corresponds to TRBD2 (6 bases). The V gene's germline CDR1 is SGHTA and CDR2 FQGNSA. With 5 bases removed from V and 5 bases from J, the gap between germline ends came to 21 bases. CDR3 length: 16 residues. CDR3 bases: TGTGCCAGCAGCCGGGGGTTTAGGGGCTATGGGGAGACCCAGTACTTC. It is translated as CASSRGFRGYGETQYF.

The table lists this clonotype with many counts. The chain joins TRBV4-3 to TRBJ2-6, with D tentatively TRBD2 (6 bases). Germline CDR1 reads LGHNA; CDR2 reads YSLEER. V was pared by 0 bases and J by 0 bases, with 18 bases between. The CDR3 is 20 amino acids. The CDR3 DNA is TGCGCCAGCAGCCAAGATTGGGACGGGGGATCAAGCTCTGGGGCCAACGTCCTGACTTTC. It translates to CASSQDWDGGSSSGANVLTF.

This clonotype was picked up many times. The rearrangement links TRBV7-9 to TRBJ1-2; 9 bases align to TRBD1. Germline CDR1 SEHNR, CDR2 FQNEAQ (reference sequence). Germline trimming cut 3 bases from V and 6 bases from J; bases unmatched to any gene: 2. The CDR3 is 13 amino acids. CDR3 DNA: TGTGCCAGCAGCTTGAGGACAGGGGATGGCTACACCTTC. Its protein is CASSLRTGDGYTF.

In this sample, this clonotype turned up a few times. The CDR3 protein is CASSQPSGLEQYF. CDR3 nucleotide sequence: TGTGCCAGCAGCCAACCCAGCGGTCTAGAGCAGTACTTC. The chain couples TRBV3-1 to TRBJ2-5, with D perhaps matching TRBD2 (5 bases). There are 13 residues in the CDR3. The germline V gene encodes CDR1 LGHDT and CDR2 YNNKEL (reference sequence). V was pared by 2 bases and J by 11 bases, with 15 bases between.

Notes on this clonotype: A junction end diverges from the germline sequence, so it may reflect a read error. This chain uses TRBV3-1 with TRBJ1-2; D unresolved. CDR1 and CDR2 (germline): LGHDT, YNNKEL (reference sequence). This CDR3 is built from 11 residues. In nucleotides, the CDR3 is TGTGCCAGCGAATCGGCCTATGGCTACACCTTT. It encodes CASESAYGYTF.

The V call is TRBV6-2 or TRBV6-3, the J call TRBJ2-2, with D perhaps matching TRBD2 (5 bases). The CDR3 has 13 residues. V shed 8 bases and J shed 6 bases, with 13 bases lying between them. The V gene's germline CDR1 is MNHEY and CDR2 SVGEGT. CDR3 in amino acids: CASGKWTSGELFF. DNA for the CDR3: TGTGCCAGCGGAAAGTGGACTTCCGGGGAGCTGTTTTTT.

This clonotype was detected only a few times. The rearrangement joins TRBV30 to TRBJ1-4; D is uncertain. Trimming took 3 bases from V and 8 from J, leaving 10 bases between them. This CDR3 is 12 amino acids long. The germline gives CDR1 GTSNPN, CDR2 SVGIG (reference sequence). The DNA for the CDR3 is TGTGCCTGGAGCCGGGGTGGGGAAAAACTGTTTTTT. This translates into CAWSRGGEKLFF.

The rearrangement joins TRBV19 to TRBJ1-1, with D tentatively TRBD1 (6 bases). The CDR3 is made up of 13 amino acids. Deletions cut 6 bases from V and 5 bases from J, with 13 bases between. Germline V gene data show CDR1 as LNHDA and CDR2 as SQIVND (reference sequence). CDR3 amino acids: CASRWKGGTEAFF. The CDR3 nucleotides are TGTGCCAGTAGATGGAAAGGGGGGACTGAAGCTTTCTTT.

This clonotype has a count of ten or more. The CDR3 loop is CASRHLNRQAQPQHF. The CDR3, as DNA: TGTGCCAGCAGGCATCTCAACAGGCAAGCTCAGCCCCAGCATTTT. This rearrangement joins TRBV12-3 or TRBV12-4 to TRBJ1-5, with D perhaps TRBD1 (5 bases). The CDR3 is 15 amino acids. V shed 6 bases and J shed 6 bases, with 18 bases lying between them.

Of note for this clonotype: This may arise from a read error, as a much more abundant clone is one base away. J is TRBJ2-7 and V is TRBV29-1; D is unresolved. Looked up from germline, CDR1 is SQVTM and CDR2 is ANQGSEA. V was pared by 3 bases and J by 3 bases, with 6 bases between. The CDR3 runs 11 residues. As DNA, the CDR3 is TGCAGCGTTGAGATGGACTACGAGCAGTACTTC. Amino acids: CSVEMDYEQYF.

This rearrangement joins TRBV5-1 to TRBJ1-4; D not certain. The V end was cut by 4 bases, the J end by 3 bases, with 10 bases between. The CDR3 loop spans 14 amino acids. Germline V gives CDR1 SGHRS, CDR2 YFSETQ. CDR3 protein: CASSEIGANEKLFF. For the CDR3, the DNA is TGCGCCAGCAGCGAGATTGGGGCTAATGAAAAACTGTTTTTT.

This clonotype was seen at least ten times. The chain recombines TRBV20-1 with TRBJ2-4; the D call may be TRBD1 or TRBD2 (5 bases each). Germline V gene lookup returns CDR1 DFQATT and CDR2 SNEGSKA (reference sequence). V shed 6 bases and J shed 8 bases, with 20 bases lying between them. This CDR3 is built from 14 residues. As DNA, the CDR3 is TGCAGTGCCCGCCGGGAAGGGGTCGGAGACATTCAGTACTTC. Translation gives CSARREGVGDIQYF.

J is TRBJ2-5 and V is TRBV6-6, with TRBD2 matching over 9 bases. Germline V gene lookup returns CDR1 MNHNY and CDR2 SVGAGI (reference sequence). Losses at the gene ends were 4 bases for V and 5 bases for J; bases not matched to a gene: 8. The CDR3 consists of 15 residues. As DNA, the CDR3 is TGTGCCAGCAGTTGCTCGAGCGGGGGGATGGAGACCCAGTACTTC. Encoded protein: CASSCSSGGMETQYF.

This chain uses TRBV6-5 with TRBJ2-5; 11 positions match TRBD2. Germline CDR1 and CDR2: MNHEY and SVGAGI. The junction had 6 bases not matched to a gene; V was cut back by 6 bases and J by 3 bases. The CDR3 totals 15 residues. As DNA, the CDR3 is TGTGCCAGCAGCTCCGGGACTAGCGGAAAAGAGACCCAGTACTTC. Translating gives CASSSGTSGKETQYF.

This clonotype was found a few times. The V gene is TRBV30, the J gene TRBJ2-5, with 7 nucleotides matching TRBD1. The V gene's germline CDR1 is GTSNPN and CDR2 SVGIG (reference sequence). CDR3 length: 13 amino acids. Germline trimming cut 2 bases from V and 5 bases from J; bases unmatched to any gene: 5. CDR3: CAWSLGTVETQYF. Here the CDR3 DNA reads TGTGCCTGGAGTCTAGGGACAGTTGAGACCCAGTACTTC. Variable domain in full (rest from reference TRBV30 and TRBJ2-5): SQTIHQWPATLVQPVGSPLSLECTVEGTSNPNLYWYRQAAGRGLQLLFYSVGIGQISSEVPQNLSASRPQDRQFILSSKKLLLSDSGFYLCAWSLGTVETQYFGPGTRLLVL.

This clonotype was seen many times. The chain links TRBV12-3 or TRBV12-4 to TRBJ2-7; either TRBD1 or TRBD2 may supply D (5 bases each). The CDR3 spans 12 residues. V was pared by 5 bases and J by 12 bases, with 17 bases between. The CDR3 reads CASSRGSLGPYF. CDR3 DNA sequence: TGTGCCAGCAGTCGAGGGTCTTTGGGGCCGTACTTC.

The table lists this clonotype with many counts. The chain couples TRBV29-1 to TRBJ2-3, with TRBD1 identical over 8 bases. V was clipped by 6 bases and J by 1 base; unmatched bases: 9. The CDR3 runs to 15 residues. CDR1 and CDR2 from the germline V gene are SQVTM and ANQGSEA. CDR3 coding DNA: TGCAGCGTCCCCGGGCCAGGGGGCGGCACAGATACGCAGTATTTT. Its protein product is CSVPGPGGGTDTQYF.